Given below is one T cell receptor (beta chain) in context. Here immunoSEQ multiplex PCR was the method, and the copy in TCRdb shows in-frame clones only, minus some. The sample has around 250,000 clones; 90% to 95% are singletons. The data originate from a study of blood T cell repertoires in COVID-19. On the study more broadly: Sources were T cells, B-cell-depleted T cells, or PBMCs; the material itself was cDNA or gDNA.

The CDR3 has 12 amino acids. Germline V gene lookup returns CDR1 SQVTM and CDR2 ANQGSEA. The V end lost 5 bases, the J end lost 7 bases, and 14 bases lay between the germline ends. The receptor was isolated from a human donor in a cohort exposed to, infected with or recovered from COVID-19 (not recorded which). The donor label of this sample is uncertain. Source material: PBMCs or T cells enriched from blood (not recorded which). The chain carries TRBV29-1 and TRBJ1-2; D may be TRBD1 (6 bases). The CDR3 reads CSVPEGGVGYTF. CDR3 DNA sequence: TGCAGCGTTCCCGAAGGGGGGGTTGGCTACACCTTC. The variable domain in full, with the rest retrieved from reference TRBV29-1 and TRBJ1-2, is SAVISQKPSRDICQRGTSLTIQCQVDSQVTMMFWYRQQPGQSLTLIATANQGSEATYESGFVIDKFPISRPNLTFSTLTVSNMSPEDSSIYLCSVPEGGVGYTFGSGTRLTVV.